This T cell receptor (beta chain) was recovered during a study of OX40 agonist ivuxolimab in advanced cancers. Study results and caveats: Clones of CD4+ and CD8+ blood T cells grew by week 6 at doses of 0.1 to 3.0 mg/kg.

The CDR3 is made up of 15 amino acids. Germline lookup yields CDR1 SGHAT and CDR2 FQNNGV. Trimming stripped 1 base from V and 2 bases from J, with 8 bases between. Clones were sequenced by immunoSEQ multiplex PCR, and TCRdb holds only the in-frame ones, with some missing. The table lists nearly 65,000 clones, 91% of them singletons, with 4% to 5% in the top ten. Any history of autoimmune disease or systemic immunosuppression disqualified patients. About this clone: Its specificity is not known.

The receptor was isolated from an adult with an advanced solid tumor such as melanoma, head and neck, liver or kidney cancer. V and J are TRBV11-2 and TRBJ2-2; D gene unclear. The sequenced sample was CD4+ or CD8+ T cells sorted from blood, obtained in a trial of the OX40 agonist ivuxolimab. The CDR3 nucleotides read TGTGCCAGCAGCTTAGGCCTCGGTAACACCGGGGAGCTGTTTTTT. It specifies CASSLGLGNTGELFF.